These T cell receptor beta chains were read from a single sample in a study of blood T cell repertoires in COVID-19. Repertoires were generated with immunoSEQ multiplex PCR, while TCRdb's copy carries only in-frame clones and drops some. Among fewer than 250,000 clones, about 90% were seen once, and the ten largest hold 10% to 13%. Sequenced: PBMCs or T cells enriched from blood (not recorded which). These receptors all come from a man younger than 45 who had recovered from COVID-19. CDR3s include the opening cysteine and the closing phenylalanine or tryptophan. D genes are given only for firm matches. The size of a clone is reported for some rows only, either as once, few or many, or as a class for expanded clones.

v_call: TRBV27; clone_size: -; d_call: TRBD2; j_call: TRBJ2-3; cdr3_nt: TGTGCCATCTCGACTACTAGCGCCCCTTATACGCAGTATTTT; cdr3_aa: CAISTTSAPYTQYF
v_call: TRBV12-5; clone_size: -; d_call: TRBD1; j_call: TRBJ2-7; cdr3_nt: TGTGCTAGTGGTTTGGTACAGGGACAGCTACGATACGAGCAGTACTTC; cdr3_aa: CASGLVQGQLRYEQYF
v_call: TRBV5-8; clone_size: -; d_call: -; j_call: TRBJ2-2; cdr3_nt: TGTGCCAGCAGTCGGAGGGGTGGGGAGCTGTTTTTT; cdr3_aa: CASSRRGGELFF
v_call: TRBV2; clone_size: -; d_call: -; j_call: TRBJ1-5; cdr3_nt: TGTGCCAGCAGGGGGCAAATTAGCAATCAGCCCCAGCATTTT; cdr3_aa: CASRGQISNQPQHF
v_call: TRBV6-2/TRBV6-3; clone_size: -; d_call: -; j_call: TRBJ1-2; cdr3_nt: TGTGCCAGCAGTTACTTTGTCCCTAGTGGAGGCTACACCTTC; cdr3_aa: CASSYFVPSGGYTF
v_call: TRBV14; clone_size: -; d_call: TRBD1; j_call: TRBJ2-2; cdr3_nt: TGTGCCAGCAGTCACTACAGGGGGAACGCCGGGGAGCTGTTTTTT; cdr3_aa: CASSHYRGNAGELFF
v_call: TRBV15; clone_size: -; d_call: TRBD1; j_call: TRBJ1-2; cdr3_nt: TGTGCCACCAGCGGCCGGGACAGAGAGATCTATGGCTACACCTTC; cdr3_aa: CATSGRDREIYGYTF
v_call: TRBV18; clone_size: -; d_call: -; j_call: TRBJ1-1; cdr3_nt: TGTGCCAGCTCACCTCTTGGGGGAGGAGCTTTCTTT; cdr3_aa: CASSPLGGGAFF
v_call: TRBV11-2; clone_size: -; d_call: TRBD2; j_call: TRBJ2-3; cdr3_nt: TGTGCCAGCAGCCTACTAACTAGCGGGAGAGGAACAGATACGCAGTATTTT; cdr3_aa: CASSLLTSGRGTDTQYF
v_call: TRBV24-1; clone_size: once; d_call: TRBD2; j_call: TRBJ2-7; cdr3_nt: TGTGCCACCAGTGTAGGTACCGCGGGGGTCAACGAGCAGTACTTC; cdr3_aa: CATSVGTAGVNEQYF